This T cell receptor (beta chain) appears in the sequencing data of a study of T cell responses to AZD1222 COVID-19 vaccine. Study-wide points: At study baseline, merely five or six AZD1222 recipients were seropositive.

A note on this clone: The antigen is undetermined.

Sequencing was performed with immunoSEQ multiplex PCR; in TCRdb, only in-frame clones are kept and a portion is missing. The sample lists around 130,000 clones, about 94% occurring once. Germline V gene data show CDR1 as LNHDA and CDR2 as SQIVND (reference sequence). Trimming cost V 7 bases and J 5 bases; bases outside gene matches: 5. The CDR3 runs 13 residues. The chain recombines TRBV19 with TRBJ2-7; TRBD1 matches at 10 bases. The receptor's source is an adult in good health. The input for sequencing was peripheral blood, taken on day 0 of AZD1222 vaccination. CDR3 nucleotide sequence: TGTGCCAGTACCCCCGACAGGGGGCACGAGCAGTACTTC. As protein: CASTPDRGHEQYF.